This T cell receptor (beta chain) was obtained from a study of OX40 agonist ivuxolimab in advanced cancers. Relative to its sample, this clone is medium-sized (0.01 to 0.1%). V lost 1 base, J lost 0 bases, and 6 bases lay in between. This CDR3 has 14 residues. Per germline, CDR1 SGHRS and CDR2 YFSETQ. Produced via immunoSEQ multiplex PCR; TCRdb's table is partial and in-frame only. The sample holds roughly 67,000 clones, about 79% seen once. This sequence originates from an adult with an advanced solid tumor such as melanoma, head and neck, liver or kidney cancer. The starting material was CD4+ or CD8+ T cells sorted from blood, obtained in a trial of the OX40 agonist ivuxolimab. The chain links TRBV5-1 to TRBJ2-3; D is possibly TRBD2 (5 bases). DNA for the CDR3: TGCGCCAGCAGCTTGTCGGGGAGCACAGATACGCAGTATTTT. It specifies CASSLSGSTDTQYF.